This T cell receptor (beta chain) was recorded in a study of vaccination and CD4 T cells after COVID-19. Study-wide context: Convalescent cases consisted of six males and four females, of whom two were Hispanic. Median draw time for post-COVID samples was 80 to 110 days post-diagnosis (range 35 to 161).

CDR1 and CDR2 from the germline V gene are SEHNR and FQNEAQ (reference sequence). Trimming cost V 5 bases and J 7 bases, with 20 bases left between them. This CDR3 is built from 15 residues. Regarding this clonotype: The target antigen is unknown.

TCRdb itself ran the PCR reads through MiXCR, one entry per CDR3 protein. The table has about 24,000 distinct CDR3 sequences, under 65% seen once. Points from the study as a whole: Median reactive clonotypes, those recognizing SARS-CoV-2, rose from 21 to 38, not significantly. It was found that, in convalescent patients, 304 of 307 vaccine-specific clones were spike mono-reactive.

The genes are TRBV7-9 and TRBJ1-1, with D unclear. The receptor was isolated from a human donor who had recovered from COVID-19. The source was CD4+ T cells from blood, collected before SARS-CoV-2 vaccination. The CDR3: CASSVPYRGALEAFF. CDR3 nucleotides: TGTGCCAGCAGCGTGCCTTATCGAGGAGCCCTTGAAGCTTTCTTT.